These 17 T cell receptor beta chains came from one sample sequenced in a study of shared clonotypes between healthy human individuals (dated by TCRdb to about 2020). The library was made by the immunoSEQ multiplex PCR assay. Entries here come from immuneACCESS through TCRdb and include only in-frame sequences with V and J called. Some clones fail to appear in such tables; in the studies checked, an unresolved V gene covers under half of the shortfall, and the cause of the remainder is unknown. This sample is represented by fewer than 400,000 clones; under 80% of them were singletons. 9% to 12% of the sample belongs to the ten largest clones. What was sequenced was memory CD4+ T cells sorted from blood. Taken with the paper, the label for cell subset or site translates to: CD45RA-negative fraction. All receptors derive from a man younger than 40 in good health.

In DNA, the CDR3 is TGCGCCAGCGCCCATACAGGAGGAAATGAAAAACTGTTTTTT. It is translated as CASAHTGGNEKLFF. The J gene is TRBJ1-4, the V gene TRBV5-1, with D perhaps TRBD1 (5 bases). In germline, CDR1 is SGHRS, CDR2 YFSETQ. V dropped 7 bases and J dropped 5 bases, with 15 bases sitting between them. The CDR3 is made up of 14 amino acids.

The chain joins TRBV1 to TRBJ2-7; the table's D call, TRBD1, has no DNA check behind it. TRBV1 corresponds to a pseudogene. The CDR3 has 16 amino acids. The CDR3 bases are TGCACCAGCAGCCAAGACCCCGGACAGTTGCTTTACGAGCAGTACTTC. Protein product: CTSSQDPGQLLYEQYF.

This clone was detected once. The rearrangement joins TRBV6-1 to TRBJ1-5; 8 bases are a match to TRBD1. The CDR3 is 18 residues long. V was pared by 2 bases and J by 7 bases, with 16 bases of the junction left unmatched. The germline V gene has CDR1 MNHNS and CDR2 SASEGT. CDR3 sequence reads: CASSELDPGQGRIQPQHF. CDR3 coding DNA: TGTGCCAGCAGTGAACTAGACCCTGGACAGGGACGTATCCAGCCCCAGCATTTT.

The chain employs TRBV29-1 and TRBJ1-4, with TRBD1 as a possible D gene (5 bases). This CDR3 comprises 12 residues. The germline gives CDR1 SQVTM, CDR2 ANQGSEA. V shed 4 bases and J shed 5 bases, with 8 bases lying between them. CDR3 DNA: TGCAGCGTTGGGGACCAAAATGAAAAACTGTTTTTT. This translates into CSVGDQNEKLFF. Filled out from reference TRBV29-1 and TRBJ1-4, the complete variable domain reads SAVISQKPSRDICQRGTSLTIQCQVDSQVTMMFWYRQQPGQSLTLIATANQGSEATYESGFVIDKFPISRPNLTFSTLTVSNMSPEDSSIYLCSVGDQNEKLFFGSGTQLSVL.

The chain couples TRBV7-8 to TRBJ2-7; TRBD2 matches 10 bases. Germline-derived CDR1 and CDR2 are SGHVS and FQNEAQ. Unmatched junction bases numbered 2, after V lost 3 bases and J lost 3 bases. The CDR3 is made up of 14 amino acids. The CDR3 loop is CASSFRTSGYEQYF. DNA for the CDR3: TGTGCCAGCAGCTTCCGGACTAGCGGCTACGAGCAGTACTTC.

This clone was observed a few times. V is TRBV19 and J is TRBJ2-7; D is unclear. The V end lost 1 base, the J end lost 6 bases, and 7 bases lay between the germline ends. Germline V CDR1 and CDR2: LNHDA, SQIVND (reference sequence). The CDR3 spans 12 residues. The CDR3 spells CASSIVKGEQYF. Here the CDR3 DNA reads TGTGCCAGTAGTATAGTCAAGGGCGAGCAGTACTTC. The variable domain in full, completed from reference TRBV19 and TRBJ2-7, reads DGGITQSPKYLFRKEGQNVTLSCEQNLNHDAMYWYRQDPGQGLRLIYYSQIVNDFQKGDIAEGYSVSREKKESFPLTVTSAQKNPTAFYLCASSIVKGEQYFGPGTRLTVT.

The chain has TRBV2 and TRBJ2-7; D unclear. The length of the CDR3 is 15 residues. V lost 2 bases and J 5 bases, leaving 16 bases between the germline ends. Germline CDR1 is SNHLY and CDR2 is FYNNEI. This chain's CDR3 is CASSEHGAKGNEQYF. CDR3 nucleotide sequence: TGTGCCAGCAGTGAACACGGAGCTAAGGGCAACGAGCAGTACTTC.

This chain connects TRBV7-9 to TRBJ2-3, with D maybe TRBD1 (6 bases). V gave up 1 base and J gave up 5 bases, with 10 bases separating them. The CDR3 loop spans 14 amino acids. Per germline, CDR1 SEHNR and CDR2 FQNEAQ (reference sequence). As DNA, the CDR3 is TGTGCCAGCAGCTTAGGCAGGGGTGGAGATACGCAGTATTTT. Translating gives CASSLGRGGDTQYF.

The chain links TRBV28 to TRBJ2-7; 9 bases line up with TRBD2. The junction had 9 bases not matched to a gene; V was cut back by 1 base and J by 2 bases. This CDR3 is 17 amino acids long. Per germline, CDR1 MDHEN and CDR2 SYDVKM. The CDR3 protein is CASSLSLAGVMTYEQYF. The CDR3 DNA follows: TGTGCCAGCAGTTTATCACTAGCGGGTGTGATGACCTACGAGCAGTACTTC.

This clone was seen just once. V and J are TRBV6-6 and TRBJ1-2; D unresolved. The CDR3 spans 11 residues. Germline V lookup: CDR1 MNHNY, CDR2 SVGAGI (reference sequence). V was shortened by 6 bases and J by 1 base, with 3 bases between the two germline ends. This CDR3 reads CASSLNYGYTF. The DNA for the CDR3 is TGTGCCAGCAGCCTTAACTATGGCTACACCTTC.

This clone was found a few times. This chain's CDR3 is CASSSRGFPRDTQYF. In nucleotides, the CDR3 is TGTGCCAGCAGCTCTCGAGGATTCCCCCGGGATACGCAGTATTTT. The V and J genes are TRBV11-2 and TRBJ2-3; D unresolved. The germline V and J ends were trimmed by 4 bases and 6 bases, with 17 bases remaining between them. Germline values: CDR1 SGHAT, CDR2 FQNNGV. The CDR3 consists of 15 residues.

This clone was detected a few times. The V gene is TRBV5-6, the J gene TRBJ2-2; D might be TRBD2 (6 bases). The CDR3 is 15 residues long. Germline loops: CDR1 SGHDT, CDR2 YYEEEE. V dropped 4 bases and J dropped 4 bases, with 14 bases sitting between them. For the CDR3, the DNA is TGTGCCAGCAGCGATGACGGACTATTCACCGGGGAGCTGTTTTTT. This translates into CASSDDGLFTGELFF.

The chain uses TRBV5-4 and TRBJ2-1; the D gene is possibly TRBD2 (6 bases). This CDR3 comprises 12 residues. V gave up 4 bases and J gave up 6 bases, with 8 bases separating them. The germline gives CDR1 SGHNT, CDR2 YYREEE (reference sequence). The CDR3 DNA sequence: TGTGCCAGCAGCCGGGGGTCCAATGAGCAGTTCTTC. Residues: CASSRGSNEQFF.

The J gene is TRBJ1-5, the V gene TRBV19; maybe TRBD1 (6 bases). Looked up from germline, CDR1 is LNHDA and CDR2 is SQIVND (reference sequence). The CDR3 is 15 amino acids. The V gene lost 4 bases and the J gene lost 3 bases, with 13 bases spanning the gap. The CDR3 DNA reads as TGTGCCAGTAGTACCTCCGGGGGGCTCAATCAGCCCCAGCATTTT. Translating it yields CASSTSGGLNQPQHF.

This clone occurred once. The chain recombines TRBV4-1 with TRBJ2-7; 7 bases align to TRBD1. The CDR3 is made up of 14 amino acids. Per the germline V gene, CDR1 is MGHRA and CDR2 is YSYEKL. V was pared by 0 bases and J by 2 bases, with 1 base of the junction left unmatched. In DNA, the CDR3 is TGCGCCAGCAGCCAAGAAGACAGGGCCTACGAGCAGTACTTC. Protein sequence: CASSQEDRAYEQYF.

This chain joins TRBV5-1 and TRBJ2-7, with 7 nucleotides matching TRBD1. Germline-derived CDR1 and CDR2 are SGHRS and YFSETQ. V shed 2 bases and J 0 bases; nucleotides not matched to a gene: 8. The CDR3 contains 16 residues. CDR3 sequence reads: CASSLGATGNSYEQYF. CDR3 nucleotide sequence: TGCGCCAGCAGCTTAGGGGCGACAGGGAACTCCTACGAGCAGTACTTC.

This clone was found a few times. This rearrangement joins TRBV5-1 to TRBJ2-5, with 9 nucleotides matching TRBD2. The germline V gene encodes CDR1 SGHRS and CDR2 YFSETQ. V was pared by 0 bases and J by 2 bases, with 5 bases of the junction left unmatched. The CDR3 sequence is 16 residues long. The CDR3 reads CASSLGTSAEQETQYF. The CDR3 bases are TGCGCCAGCAGCTTGGGGACTAGCGCCGAACAAGAGACCCAGTACTTC.